Listed below are T cell receptor beta chains from one sample, sequenced in a study of shared clonotypes between healthy human individuals. Using immunoSEQ multiplex PCR, the repertoire was profiled, and TCRdb retains in-frame clones only, with some absent. The sample has around 2.1 million clones, about 93% seen once. Specimen: naive CD8+ T cells from PBMCs. These receptors were obtained from a young man in good health. Some clones in this sample may be carry-over from other donors' samples. CDR3s include the opening cysteine and the closing phenylalanine or tryptophan. Each record gives: V gene, J gene, CDR3 length, D gene, clone size, CDR3 protein, CDR3 DNA. A D gene is named only where the DNA matches it firmly. Clone size is shown for a subset of rows, as once, few, many or a class of expanded clone.

v_gene: TRBV5-1; j_gene: TRBJ1-2; len: 14; d_gene: NA; abundance: NA; CDR3aa: CASSLEGANYGYTF; CDR3nt: TGCGCCAGCAGCTTAGAGGGGGCTAACTATGGCTACACCTTC
v_gene: TRBV9; j_gene: TRBJ2-1; len: 15; d_gene: NA; abundance: few; CDR3aa: CASSVVGGSYNEQFF; CDR3nt: TGTGCCAGCAGCGTAGTAGGGGGCTCCTACAATGAGCAGTTCTTC
v_gene: TRBV11-2; j_gene: TRBJ2-1; len: 14; d_gene: NA; abundance: NA; CDR3aa: CASSPDRNYNEQFF; CDR3nt: TGTGCCAGCAGCCCCGACAGGAACTACAATGAGCAGTTCTTC
v_gene: TRBV6-5; j_gene: TRBJ2-7; len: 15; d_gene: NA; abundance: once; CDR3aa: CASSYYEDASYEQYF; CDR3nt: TGTGCCAGCAGTTACTATGAGGACGCTTCCTACGAGCAGTACTTC
v_gene: TRBV27; j_gene: TRBJ1-1; len: 13; d_gene: TRBD1; abundance: NA; CDR3aa: CASSFDRGTEAFF; CDR3nt: TGTGCCAGCTCCTTTGACAGGGGAACTGAAGCTTTCTTT
v_gene: TRBV9; j_gene: TRBJ2-7; len: 14; d_gene: TRBD2; abundance: NA; CDR3aa: CASSPRTSDYEQYF; CDR3nt: TGTGCCAGCAGCCCCCGGACTAGCGACTACGAGCAGTACTTC
v_gene: TRBV10-2; j_gene: TRBJ1-1; len: 13; d_gene: TRBD1; abundance: NA; CDR3aa: CASRSRGGTEAFF; CDR3nt: TGCGCCAGCAGAAGCAGGGGGGGGACTGAAGCTTTCTTT
v_gene: TRBV28; j_gene: TRBJ2-7; len: 16; d_gene: NA; abundance: NA; CDR3aa: CASSPTPTLGVYEQYF; CDR3nt: TGTGCCAGCAGTCCTACCCCGACTCTGGGAGTTTACGAGCAGTACTTC
v_gene: TRBV7-9; j_gene: TRBJ2-7; len: 13; d_gene: TRBD2; abundance: NA; CDR3aa: CASSPGLEYEQYF; CDR3nt: TGTGCCAGCAGTCCCGGACTAGAGTACGAGCAGTACTTC
v_gene: TRBV6-5; j_gene: TRBJ1-2; len: 16; d_gene: NA; abundance: NA; CDR3aa: CASSYSRLPTLYGYTF; CDR3nt: TGTGCCAGCAGTTACTCGAGGCTCCCCACCCTATATGGCTACACCTTC
v_gene: TRBV7-9; j_gene: TRBJ1-4; len: 18; d_gene: TRBD1; abundance: NA; CDR3aa: CASSRDGQGPYLGEKLFF; CDR3nt: TGTGCCAGCAGCCGCGACGGACAGGGGCCCTACCTTGGTGAAAAACTGTTTTTT
v_gene: TRBV9; j_gene: TRBJ2-5; len: 15; d_gene: TRBD2; abundance: NA; CDR3aa: CASSVSSGSGETQYF; CDR3nt: TGTGCCAGCAGCGTCAGTAGCGGGAGTGGTGAGACCCAGTACTTC
v_gene: TRBV7-2; j_gene: TRBJ2-3; len: 17; d_gene: TRBD2; abundance: NA; CDR3aa: CASSYLGSGHSGDTQYF; CDR3nt: TGTGCCAGCAGCTACTTGGGTAGCGGGCATTCGGGCGATACGCAGTATTTT
v_gene: TRBV27; j_gene: TRBJ2-7; len: 13; d_gene: NA; abundance: NA; CDR3aa: CASSPIPIYEQYF; CDR3nt: TGTGCCAGCAGCCCAATACCCATCTACGAGCAGTACTTC
v_gene: TRBV4-2; j_gene: TRBJ2-2; len: 14; d_gene: NA; abundance: NA; CDR3aa: CASSPSAQAGELFF; CDR3nt: TGTGCCAGCAGCCCGTCCGCCCAGGCCGGGGAGCTGTTTTTT
v_gene: TRBV9; j_gene: TRBJ1-2; len: 15; d_gene: NA; abundance: NA; CDR3aa: CASSSPLTWGYGYTF; CDR3nt: TGTGCCAGCAGCTCCCCTCTGACCTGGGGTTATGGCTACACCTTC
v_gene: TRBV5-6; j_gene: TRBJ2-7; len: 13; d_gene: NA; abundance: NA; CDR3aa: CASSYGRGEEQYF; CDR3nt: TGTGCCAGCAGCTACGGACGGGGAGAGGAGCAGTACTTC
v_gene: TRBV21-1; j_gene: TRBJ1-3; len: 16; d_gene: NA; abundance: NA; CDR3aa: CASSKVRCLRGNTIYF; CDR3nt: TGTGCCAGCAGCAAAGTCCGTTGCTTGAGGGGAAACACCATATATTTT
v_gene: TRBV19; j_gene: TRBJ2-7; len: 16; d_gene: NA; abundance: NA; CDR3aa: CASSISSRTATYEQYF; CDR3nt: TGTGCCAGTAGTATAAGTAGCCGGACAGCGACCTACGAGCAGTACTTC
v_gene: TRBV7-9; j_gene: TRBJ2-3; len: 15; d_gene: NA; abundance: once; CDR3aa: CASSLDRASTDTQYF; CDR3nt: TGTGCCAGCAGCTTAGACCGAGCTAGCACAGATACGCAGTATTTT
v_gene: TRBV29-1; j_gene: TRBJ1-2; len: 14; d_gene: TRBD1; abundance: NA; CDR3aa: CSATPGQGTDGYTF; CDR3nt: TGCAGCGCTACCCCGGGACAGGGAACGGATGGCTACACCTTC
v_gene: TRBV27; j_gene: TRBJ2-7; len: 13; d_gene: NA; abundance: NA; CDR3aa: CASSLRLNYEQYF; CDR3nt: TGTGCCAGCAGTTTAAGACTGAATTACGAGCAGTACTTC
v_gene: TRBV27; j_gene: TRBJ2-7; len: 12; d_gene: NA; abundance: NA; CDR3aa: CASQDGTYEQYF; CDR3nt: TGTGCCAGCCAGGACGGAACCTACGAGCAGTACTTC
v_gene: TRBV7-9; j_gene: TRBJ1-2; len: 15; d_gene: TRBD1; abundance: NA; CDR3aa: CASSSTQGAGYGYTF; CDR3nt: TGTGCCAGCAGCTCGACCCAGGGGGCAGGCTATGGCTACACCTTC
v_gene: TRBV4-1; j_gene: TRBJ2-3; len: 14; d_gene: NA; abundance: NA; CDR3aa: CASSQVYAPDTQYF; CDR3nt: TGCGCCAGCAGCCAAGTCTACGCCCCAGATACGCAGTATTTT
v_gene: TRBV10-1; j_gene: TRBJ2-5; len: 14; d_gene: TRBD1; abundance: NA; CDR3aa: CASSDGQDQETQYF; CDR3nt: TGCGCCAGCAGTGACGGACAGGACCAAGAGACCCAGTACTTC
v_gene: TRBV7-2; j_gene: TRBJ1-5; len: 14; d_gene: NA; abundance: NA; CDR3aa: CASSFPGSGQPQHF; CDR3nt: TGTGCCAGCAGCTTCCCGGGATCAGGGCAGCCCCAGCATTTT
v_gene: TRBV4-1; j_gene: TRBJ1-5; len: 14; d_gene: TRBD1; abundance: NA; CDR3aa: CASSPDRGLQPQHF; CDR3nt: TGCGCCAGCAGCCCCGACAGGGGGCTGCAGCCCCAGCATTTT
v_gene: TRBV28; j_gene: TRBJ2-5; len: 14; d_gene: TRBD2; abundance: NA; CDR3aa: CASSLLTSGGPPYF; CDR3nt: TGTGCCAGCAGTTTATTAACTAGCGGGGGGCCCCCTTACTTC
v_gene: TRBV29-1; j_gene: TRBJ1-2; len: 13; d_gene: NA; abundance: NA; CDR3aa: CSVEAGDNYGYTF; CDR3nt: TGCAGCGTTGAAGCAGGAGACAACTATGGCTACACCTTC
v_gene: TRBV7-9; j_gene: TRBJ2-7; len: 14; d_gene: TRBD2; abundance: NA; CDR3aa: CASSGGDAAYEQYF; CDR3nt: TGTGCCAGCAGCGGGGGGGACGCAGCCTACGAGCAGTACTTC
v_gene: TRBV27; j_gene: TRBJ2-7; len: 14; d_gene: NA; abundance: NA; CDR3aa: CASSLSRGPNEQYF; CDR3nt: TGTGCCAGCAGTTTATCACGCGGACCTAACGAGCAGTACTTC
v_gene: TRBV9; j_gene: TRBJ2-3; len: 15; d_gene: TRBD1; abundance: NA; CDR3aa: CASSAGQASTDTQYF; CDR3nt: TGTGCCAGCAGCGCCGGACAGGCGAGCACAGATACGCAGTATTTT
v_gene: TRBV27; j_gene: TRBJ2-7; len: 18; d_gene: NA; abundance: NA; CDR3aa: CASSPTPRYAGRPYEQYF; CDR3nt: TGTGCCAGCAGTCCCACGCCCCGCTACGCAGGGAGACCCTACGAGCAGTACTTC
v_gene: TRBV6-5; j_gene: TRBJ2-1; len: 15; d_gene: NA; abundance: NA; CDR3aa: CASSPGRIPYNEQFF; CDR3nt: TGTGCCAGCAGTCCAGGGAGAATCCCCTACAATGAGCAGTTCTTC
v_gene: TRBV19; j_gene: TRBJ2-7; len: 14; d_gene: NA; abundance: NA; CDR3aa: CASSMRQNYAEQYF; CDR3nt: TGTGCCAGTAGTATGCGACAGAACTACGCAGAGCAGTACTTC
v_gene: TRBV25-1; j_gene: TRBJ1-1; len: 12; d_gene: NA; abundance: once; CDR3aa: CASSTGNTEAFF; CDR3nt: TGTGCCAGCAGCACAGGGAACACTGAAGCTTTCTTT
v_gene: TRBV4-2; j_gene: TRBJ1-1; len: 14; d_gene: TRBD1; abundance: NA; CDR3aa: CASSQDTGGTEAFF; CDR3nt: TGTGCCAGCAGCCAAGATACAGGGGGCACTGAAGCTTTCTTT
v_gene: TRBV7-8; j_gene: TRBJ2-5; len: 13; d_gene: NA; abundance: NA; CDR3aa: CASRQGTQETQYF; CDR3nt: TGTGCCAGCAGACAGGGAACACAAGAGACCCAGTACTTC
v_gene: TRBV27; j_gene: TRBJ2-1; len: 13; d_gene: NA; abundance: NA; CDR3aa: CASSFRGWNEQFF; CDR3nt: TGTGCCAGCAGTTTCAGAGGGTGGAATGAGCAGTTCTTC
v_gene: TRBV6-1; j_gene: TRBJ2-1; len: 17; d_gene: TRBD2; abundance: NA; CDR3aa: CASSAILLAGGNNEQFF; CDR3nt: TGTGCCAGCAGTGCGATTCTACTAGCGGGGGGGAACAATGAGCAGTTCTTC
v_gene: TRBV11-1; j_gene: TRBJ2-7; len: 16; d_gene: TRBD1; abundance: NA; CDR3aa: CASSDQLDRGRYEQYF; CDR3nt: TGTGCCAGCAGCGACCAGCTGGACAGGGGGCGGTACGAGCAGTACTTC
v_gene: TRBV11-3; j_gene: TRBJ2-3; len: 16; d_gene: TRBD2; abundance: NA; CDR3aa: CASSEGLAGVADTQYF; CDR3nt: TGTGCCAGCAGCGAAGGACTAGCGGGAGTAGCAGATACGCAGTATTTT
v_gene: TRBV28; j_gene: TRBJ1-5; len: 15; d_gene: NA; abundance: NA; CDR3aa: CASSPQRRPNQPQHF; CDR3nt: TGTGCCAGCAGTCCACAGCGCAGGCCCAATCAGCCCCAGCATTTT
v_gene: TRBV7-9; j_gene: TRBJ2-7; len: 14; d_gene: NA; abundance: NA; CDR3aa: CASSSSGDRYEQYF; CDR3nt: TGTGCCAGCAGCTCTAGTGGGGATAGGTACGAGCAGTACTTC
v_gene: TRBV7-5; j_gene: TRBJ1-5; len: 15; d_gene: NA; abundance: NA; CDR3aa: CARSLSPGPNQPQHF; CDR3nt: TGTGCCAGAAGCTTATCGCCAGGCCCCAATCAGCCCCAGCATTTT
v_gene: TRBV7-9; j_gene: TRBJ1-2; len: 15; d_gene: TRBD1; abundance: NA; CDR3aa: CASSLARDRGGGYTF; CDR3nt: TGTGCCAGCAGCTTAGCGAGGGACAGGGGTGGTGGCTACACCTTC
v_gene: TRBV9; j_gene: TRBJ1-2; len: 11; d_gene: NA; abundance: NA; CDR3aa: CASSSSLSYTF; CDR3nt: TGTGCCAGCAGCTCCAGTTTAAGCTACACCTTC
v_gene: TRBV9; j_gene: TRBJ2-7; len: 14; d_gene: TRBD1; abundance: NA; CDR3aa: CASSTRGTGVEQYF; CDR3nt: TGTGCCAGCAGCACACGTGGAACAGGGGTCGAGCAGTACTTC
v_gene: TRBV4-3; j_gene: TRBJ2-7; len: 14; d_gene: TRBD1; abundance: NA; CDR3aa: CASSGGTGVYEQYF; CDR3nt: TGCGCCAGCAGCGGAGGGACAGGAGTATACGAGCAGTACTTC
v_gene: TRBV28; j_gene: TRBJ1-2; len: 13; d_gene: NA; abundance: NA; CDR3aa: CASSLGRNYGYTF; CDR3nt: TGTGCCAGCAGTTTGGGCAGAAACTATGGCTACACCTTC
v_gene: TRBV28; j_gene: TRBJ2-7; len: 14; d_gene: NA; abundance: NA; CDR3aa: CASSPVGLTYEQYF; CDR3nt: TGTGCCAGCAGCCCAGTGGGTCTCACCTACGAGCAGTACTTC
v_gene: TRBV4-1; j_gene: TRBJ2-2; len: 17; d_gene: TRBD2; abundance: NA; CDR3aa: CASSHHTREGPSGELFF; CDR3nt: TGCGCCAGCAGCCATCACACCCGGGAGGGCCCCTCCGGGGAGCTGTTTTTT